The sample holds a few counts of the clone carrying this T cell receptor beta chain. Its antigen is not known. It was with 60 Vbeta and 13 Jbeta primers that the PCR ran. Sequenced by immunoSEQ multiplex PCR; TCRdb stores in-frame clones only, minus some. This sample has about 140,000 clones; 75% to 85% occur once, and the top ten carry about 3.1%. The sample is drawn from a study of cytomegalovirus exposure and HLA in healthy donors. Overall study results and limits: The number of N-insertions in an Asian-associated ancestry cluster was reportedly below the roughly 670-donor mean in a later analysis.

The CDR3 totals 14 residues. V lost 4 bases, J lost 8 bases, and 14 bases lay in between. Germline CDR1 is LGHNA and CDR2 is YNFKEQ. This clonotype was sampled from a female donor in good health and CMV-seronegative. Sample: PBMCs. The chain combines TRBV4-2 with TRBJ1-4, with D perhaps TRBD1 (6 bases). In nucleotides, the CDR3 is TGTGCCAGCAGCCCGGGGCAGGGGAGAGAAAAACTGTTTTTT. Translating gives CASSPGQGREKLFF.